One and the same sample provided the 24 T cell receptor beta chains below, sequenced in a study of cytomegalovirus exposure and HLA in healthy donors (dated 2017 in TCRdb). Preparation of the library involved the immunoSEQ multiplex PCR assay. The multiplex PCR relied on a mix of 60 forward primers for TCR Vbeta segments and 13 reverse primers for TCR Jbeta segments. The clones in this table, taken by TCRdb from immuneACCESS, are in-frame only. Not every clone is retained; where verified, under half of the shortfall comes from an unresolved V gene, and the cause of the rest is unknown. The sample table lists about 140,000 clones, approximately 84% of them with a count of one. Together, the top ten hold roughly 10% of the sample. The specimen was PBMCs. The origin of the receptors is a woman between 55 and 75 years old in good health and CMV-seropositive.

The chain recombines TRBV9 with TRBJ2-6, with D hard to call. The CDR3 has 18 amino acids. The V end lost 0 bases, the J end lost 0 bases, and 13 bases lay between the germline ends. Germline CDR1 and CDR2: SGDLS and YYNGEE. CDR3: CASSVEWQVSSGANVLTF. The CDR3 coding sequence is TGTGCCAGCAGCGTAGAGTGGCAGGTTAGCTCTGGGGCCAACGTCCTGACTTTC.

This clone has just a few counts. The DNA for the CDR3 is TGTGCCAGCAGCCCACCGGGGTCGCAAGCCTCCTACGAGCAGTACTTC. This codes for CASSPPGSQASYEQYF. The chain uses TRBV28 and TRBJ2-7; maybe TRBD2 (5 bases). CDR3 size: 16 residues. Germline V gives CDR1 MDHEN, CDR2 SYDVKM. V lost 6 bases and J lost 0, with 18 bases in between.

V is TRBV5-4 and J is TRBJ2-3; 7 bases map to TRBD1. With 2 bases clipped from V and 2 bases from J, the junction kept 5 bases outside the gene matches. The CDR3 has 15 amino acids. From germline, CDR1 is SGHNT and CDR2 YYREEE (reference sequence). The CDR3 sequence: CASSFEGGFTDTQYF. The DNA for the CDR3 is TGTGCCAGCAGCTTCGAAGGGGGCTTCACAGATACGCAGTATTTT.

The chain has TRBV4-3 and TRBJ2-2; a possible D gene is TRBD2 (5 bases). V lost 1 base, J lost 3 bases, and 9 bases lay in between. CDR3 size: 15 residues. Germline V gene data show CDR1 as LGHNA and CDR2 as YSLEER. CDR3 in amino acids: CASSQGGLYTGELFF. CDR3 bases: TGCGCCAGCAGCCAAGGCGGGCTGTACACCGGGGAGCTGTTTTTT.

The genes are TRBV30 and TRBJ2-2; 12 bases are shared with TRBD2. The CDR3 consists of 16 residues. Germline V gene lookup returns CDR1 GTSNPN and CDR2 SVGIG (reference sequence). V gave up 2 bases and J gave up 3 bases; unmatched junction bases: 4. CDR3 in DNA: TGTGCCTGGAGTCCACGGACTAGCGGGGACACCGGGGAGCTGTTTTTT. Translation: CAWSPRTSGDTGELFF.

This clone was observed a handful of times. V and J are TRBV28 and TRBJ2-2, with D possibly TRBD1 on 5 matching bases. Germline V lookup: CDR1 MDHEN, CDR2 SYDVKM. The CDR3 spans 17 residues. V shed 5 bases and J shed 1 base, with 17 bases lying between them. The CDR3 coding sequence is TGTGCCAGCAGTCCCTGGGTCAGGGAAAAGAACACCGGGGAGCTGTTTTTT. Its translation is CASSPWVREKNTGELFF.

This clone has a handful of counts. The chain couples TRBV30 to TRBJ2-3; no clear D gene. V was shortened by 1 base and J by 5 bases, with 4 bases between the two germline ends. Germline V gene data show CDR1 as GTSNPN and CDR2 as SVGIG (reference sequence). The CDR3 extends over 11 amino acids. The CDR3 sequence is CAWSDGDTQYF. The DNA of the CDR3 is TGTGCCTGGAGTGACGGAGATACGCAGTATTTT.

J is TRBJ2-1 and V is TRBV4-2; D unresolved. This CDR3 comprises 14 residues. Trimming took 0 bases from V and 4 from J, leaving 7 bases between them. The germline V gene encodes CDR1 LGHNA and CDR2 YNFKEQ. CDR3 in amino acids: CASSQDLLYNEQFF. The CDR3 nucleotides read TGTGCCAGCAGCCAAGATTTACTATACAATGAGCAGTTCTTC.

The genes are TRBV6-5 and TRBJ1-2; D unresolved. This CDR3 has 12 amino acids. Trimming removed 4 bases from V and 0 bases from J, with 3 bases in between. Per the germline V gene, CDR1 is MNHEY and CDR2 is SVGAGI. Here the CDR3 reads CASSSSNYGYTF. DNA of the CDR3: TGTGCCAGCAGTTCGTCTAACTATGGCTACACCTTC.

The rearrangement links TRBV28 to TRBJ2-1, with D tentatively TRBD1 (6 bases). Germline values: CDR1 MDHEN, CDR2 SYDVKM. Trimming stripped 6 bases from V and 8 bases from J, with 11 bases between. The CDR3 covers 12 residues. The CDR3, as DNA: TGTGCCAGCAGACTGACAGGTTATGAGCAGTTCTTC. Translation: CASRLTGYEQFF.

This chain connects TRBV4-3 to TRBJ1-4; no reliable D call. Trimming stripped 5 bases from V and 0 bases from J, with 7 bases between. The V gene's germline CDR1 is LGHNA and CDR2 YSLEER. The CDR3 runs to 14 residues. CDR3 in amino acids: CASSEETTNEKLFF. CDR3 sequence (DNA): TGCGCCAGCAGCGAGGAGACAACTAATGAAAAACTGTTTTTT.

CDR3 DNA: TGTGCCAGCAGTTTATCGCCAGGGGGCTGGATCGGGGAGCTGTTTTTT. It encodes CASSLSPGGWIGELFF. V usage is TRBV27 and J usage is TRBJ2-2, with 8 nucleotides matching TRBD1. V shed 0 bases and J 7 bases; nucleotides not matched to a gene: 7. The CDR3 length is 16 residues. Per the germline V gene, CDR1 is MNHEY and CDR2 is SMNVEV (reference sequence).

This chain connects TRBV4-2 to TRBJ2-1, with 14 bases that match TRBD2. In germline, CDR1 is LGHNA, CDR2 YNFKEQ. CDR3 length equals 15 residues. The J segment lost 9 bases and the V segment lost 3 bases, leaving 4 bases of the junction unmatched. CDR3 coding DNA: TGTGCCAGCAGCCAGACTAGCGGGAGGGCGGGTGAGCAGTTCTTC. Its protein product is CASSQTSGRAGEQFF.

The chain is built from TRBV14 and TRBJ2-1; TRBD2 agrees at 11 bases. The CDR3 covers 21 residues. With 3 bases clipped from V and 4 bases from J, the junction kept 20 bases outside the gene matches. In germline, CDR1 is SGHDN, CDR2 FVKESK. CDR3 loop: CASSHLTGTSGLTSPYNEQFF. The CDR3 coding sequence is TGTGCCAGCAGCCACCTCACGGGGACTAGCGGACTTACCTCCCCTTACAATGAGCAGTTCTTC.

V is TRBV5-6 and J is TRBJ1-4, with unresolved D. From germline, CDR1 is SGHDT and CDR2 YYEEEE. Deletions cut 0 bases from V and 0 bases from J, with 12 bases between. This CDR3 has 17 residues. The CDR3 DNA reads as TGTGCCAGCAGCTTGGAAGGCAGGTTTGCAACTAATGAAAAACTGTTTTTT. This translates into CASSLEGRFATNEKLFF. The variable domain in full, completed from reference TRBV5-6 and TRBJ1-4, reads DAGVTQSPTHLIKTRGQQVTLRCSPKSGHDTVSWYQQALGQGPQFIFQYYEEEERQRGNFPDRFSGHQFPNYSSELNVNALLLGDSALYLCASSLEGRFATNEKLFFGSGTQLSVL.

This clone appeared a few times. The rearrangement links TRBV9 to TRBJ2-2; 8 bases agree with TRBD2. With 3 bases clipped from V and 5 bases from J, the junction kept 6 bases outside the gene matches. CDR1 is SGDLS and CDR2 is YYNGEE in the germline V gene. CDR3 length: 15 residues. This CDR3 reads CASSATSVGTGELFF. CDR3 coding DNA: TGTGCCAGCAGCGCGACTAGCGTGGGGACCGGGGAGCTGTTTTTT.

The chain joins TRBV7-9 to TRBJ2-1; 7 positions match TRBD1. V gave up 5 bases and J gave up 1 base; unmatched junction bases: 5. Germline V gives CDR1 SEHNR, CDR2 FQNEAQ (reference sequence). The CDR3 is 15 residues long. The CDR3 DNA reads as TGTGCCAGCAGCGCCGGACAGGCGTCCTACAATGAGCAGTTCTTC. Its protein is CASSAGQASYNEQFF. The complete variable domain, with remaining parts taken from reference TRBV7-9 and TRBJ2-1, reads DTGVSQNPRHKITKRGQNVTFRCDPISEHNRLYWYRQTLGQGPEFLTYFQNEAQLEKSRLLSDRFSAERPKGSFSTLEIQRTEQGDSAMYLCASSAGQASYNEQFFGPGTRLTVL.

The chain uses TRBV6-5 and TRBJ2-3, with a tentative D call TRBD2 (6 bases). V lost 4 bases and J lost 4, with 12 bases in between. The CDR3 totals 14 residues. Germline V CDR1 and CDR2: MNHEY, SVGAGI. In DNA form, the CDR3 reads TGTGCCAGCAGTTCTCCGGGAGTCGCAGATACGCAGTATTTT. Residues: CASSSPGVADTQYF.

The rearrangement uses TRBV28 and TRBJ2-7; possible D gene TRBD2, 6 bases. Trimming took 4 bases from V and 3 from J, leaving 25 bases between them. The CDR3 sequence is 18 residues long. Germline V gene lookup returns CDR1 MDHEN and CDR2 SYDVKM. The DNA for the CDR3 is TGTGCCAGCAGTTCTGCCTTCCCCGCGGGGCTTTCGGGCTACGAGCAGTACTTC. It is translated as CASSSAFPAGLSGYEQYF.

The chain recombines TRBV9 with TRBJ1-2; 7 nucleotides match TRBD1. This CDR3 spans 14 amino acids. V was clipped by 3 bases and J by 2 bases; unmatched bases: 4. From germline, CDR1 is SGDLS and CDR2 YYNGEE. The CDR3, as DNA: TGTGCCAGCAGCGCAAACAGGGGCAACTATGGCTACACCTTC. Encoded protein: CASSANRGNYGYTF.

V usage is TRBV27 and J usage is TRBJ2-1; 11 nucleotides align to TRBD2. After removal of 5 bases from V and 5 bases from J, the junction contained 2 bases not matched to a gene. The CDR3 is 14 amino acids. Germline assignment: CDR1 MNHEY and CDR2 SMNVEV (reference sequence). CDR3 coding DNA: TGTGCCAGCAGTCCACTAGCGGGAGACAATGAGCAGTTCTTC. Translated: CASSPLAGDNEQFF.

This clone was detected only once. The chain carries TRBV29-1 and TRBJ1-4; D gene uncertain. CDR1 is SQVTM, CDR2 ANQGSEA, per germline. The V end was cut by 6 bases, the J end by 5 bases, with 10 bases between. The CDR3 has 12 amino acids. Here the CDR3 DNA reads TGCAGCGTAAAGCGCGTAAATGAAAAACTGTTTTTT. It specifies CSVKRVNEKLFF.

V is TRBV7-3 and J is TRBJ2-1, with TRBD2 matching 11 bases. The ends lost 1 base at V and 4 bases at J; junction bases unmatched: 9. This CDR3 comprises 18 residues. Germline lookup yields CDR1 SGHTA and CDR2 FQGTGA. CDR3 in DNA: TGTGCCAGCAGCTTAAAGCTAGCGGGGGGTATGGGTTACAATGAGCAGTTCTTC. Its translation is CASSLKLAGGMGYNEQFF.

The J gene is TRBJ1-1, the V gene TRBV13, with 11 bases fitting TRBD1. Looked up from germline, CDR1 is PRHDT and CDR2 is FYEKMQ (reference sequence). V shed 2 bases and J 3 bases; nucleotides not matched to a gene: 2. The CDR3 spans 15 residues. The DNA of the CDR3 is TGTGCCAGCAGCTTAAGGGACAGGGGGTACACTGAAGCTTTCTTT. This encodes CASSLRDRGYTEAFF.